This T cell receptor beta chain was obtained from a study of cytomegalovirus exposure and HLA in healthy donors (dated 2017 in TCRdb). Describing the broader study: An earlier analysis of some 550 of the donors reported approximately 290 Gb of sequence data and some 120 million unique TCR beta sequences from about 179 million T cells. A later analysis re-examined previously published TCR beta repertoires from more than 600 donors and added high-resolution HLA genotyping to investigate patterns of TCR occurrence. A later genetic analysis used genome-wide SNP genotypes for about 65% of the roughly 670 donors, treating that subset as a discovery cohort. Among 300 to 450 genotyped donors of the cohort, an average of approximately 230,000 unique TCR beta nucleotide sequences were sequenced per donor, roughly 18% of them non-productive. Roughly 5 DR-DQ haplotypes were treated as single units for association and clustering because of strong linkage in the cohort. Alongside the repertoire data, information on donor age, sex, ethnicity and CMV serostatus was compiled. The number of donors typed differed by locus, with roughly 620-640 for A, B, C, DRB1 and DQB1, more than 500 for DQA1, 600 to 610 for DPA1, and over 400 for DPB1. Both class I and class II loci were covered by HLA typing, at four-digit resolution. Every repertoire in the discovery cohort had been generated on one and the same sequencing platform. A separate validation cohort of over 95 different subjects was used in addition to the approximately 670-subject first cohort. About 310 gigabases of sequencing data and tens of millions of unique TCR sequences were included in an early release covering 550 to 650 HLA-typed donors. An earlier analysis of around 640 of the donors used high-throughput TCR beta sequencing to judge whether each TCR beta V gene segment behaved as functional or pseudogenic. Rather than using new phenotypic data, the later analysis identified candidate immune exposures from TCR beta sequences and from how often those sequences occurred across donors. The T cell repertoires of 666 subjects were profiled by immunosequencing and related to cytomegalovirus serostatus. The study aimed to test whether signatures of past pathogen exposure could be identified by cataloging public T cell receptors. Of the roughly 390 genotyped donors, approximately 80% were placed in the genetic ancestry cluster associated with self-reported Caucasian donors. The study combined high-throughput TCR immunosequencing, statistical association of individual TCRs with disease status, and machine learning to predict cytomegalovirus infection status. The paper as a whole reports these results and caveats: The study gave a list of about 170 TCR beta chains associated with cytomegalovirus. The earlier analysis of a few hundred of the donors excluded 15 to 20 rarely observed V segments, including chromosome 9 orphons, because counts were too low. In vitro tests confirmed that a few of the cytomegalovirus-associated TCR beta chains recognize cytomegalovirus antigens. In a later genetic analysis, fewer N-insertions in productive TCRs were reported among donors in an Asian-associated ancestry cluster than the roughly 670-donor mean. Compared with equally common non-associated chains, HLA-associated TCR beta chains in a later analysis were more clonally expanded and had lower generation probabilities. A further reported finding was that TCR beta sequences accurately predicted the HLA-A and HLA-B alleles for most subjects in the first cohort. A later genetic analysis associated a missense DCLRE1C variant with V-gene and J-gene trimming of TCR beta chains, and an independent cohort replicated the association. According to a later analysis, parvovirus B19, influenza, CMV and Epstein-Barr virus appeared linked to several top co-occurrence clusters. Because HLA typing was unavailable for some donors at each locus, only the typed subset was used in association tests. A group of highly shared sequence variants was considered likely to be a technical artifact of the sequencing pipeline. Cytomegalovirus status was reported to be diagnosed by the classifier with high specificity and sensitivity in both the original and validation cohorts. In a later analysis, TCR association rates were found to vary across HLA loci, with the most associated TCRs seen for DRB1 alleles and the fewest for HLA-C alleles. At a false discovery rate of 0.05, a later analysis linked under 20,000 TCR beta sequences to specific HLA alleles. According to a later analysis, most CMV-associated TCR beta chains appeared to be HLA-restricted, and the HLA associations seemed to be driven largely by CMV exposure. CMV serostatus was the only immune exposure information available for the cohort. Most TCR sequences were seen in very few donors, while some public TCRs were found in many individuals. Assigning TCR associations to individual alleles was difficult when HLA alleles, especially DR and DQ, strongly co-occurred. This cohort had only TCR beta chains sequenced, and the lack of alpha or paired-chain data limited which features could be detected. It was suggested by the authors that the approach could potentially be generalized to other disease states and immunological phenotypes. Sequencing depth was assumed to be roughly uniform across donors in the presence/absence analyses, though that assumption may not hold. Correlated functional status among segregating V segments might reflect linkage disequilibrium, but an unknown experimental factor could not be ruled out. In an earlier analysis of 450 to 750 of the donors, most TCR beta V segments appeared in productive rearrangements about 87% or about 30% of the time, broadly matching IMGT annotations.

Library preparation employed the immunoSEQ multiplex PCR assay. A mixture of 60 forward primers for TCR Vbeta segments and 13 reverse primers for TCR Jbeta segments was used in the multiplex PCR. Amplification of the CDR3 region of rearranged TCR beta genes was performed with a multiplex PCR assay on genomic DNA. Amplified TCR beta libraries were sequenced as 87-base-pair reads on the Illumina HiSeq System. The study's processing was this. Across the 500 to 750 repertoires, a later analysis counted 78 million or so unique TCR beta chains, about 10 million of which were shared by at least two donors. Raw reads were error-corrected and collapsed into unique sequences by a nearest-neighbor algorithm in which closely related sequences were merged to remove PCR and sequencing errors. Alignment of CDR3 sequences to IMGT reference sequences was used to assign V, D and J gene segments. Each retained sequence needed at least a six-nucleotide match to both a V gene segment and a J gene segment. Rearrangements were called productive when the CDR3 lacked stop codons and stayed in frame with V and J; all others were non-productive. Following IMGT convention, CDR3 was defined as the stretch from the second conserved V-encoded cysteine up to the conserved J-encoded phenylalanine. The earlier analysis of some 580 of the donors excluded any sequence lacking an unambiguous match to a single V gene segment. An earlier analysis of a few hundred of the donors called V segments functional above 56.7% productive rearrangements and segregating when the between-donor standard deviation exceeded 5%. A statistical classification framework was built for diagnosing cytomegalovirus status from the catalog of TCR beta chain sequences. A later analysis assigned V and J genes by comparing TCR nucleotide sequences with IMGT/GENE-DB human TR gene sequences. Using the TCRdist pipeline, a later analysis assigned CDR3 sequences along with most-parsimonious VDJ recombination scenarios. In a later analysis, every TCR beta chain was defined by the combination of its CDR3 amino acid sequence and its V-gene family, and reads without a unique V-gene family were dropped. A later analysis removed 600 or so highly shared, low-generation-probability nucleotide sequences to deal with suspected cross-contamination and a sequencing artifact. A later analysis calculated a clonal expansion index for each public chain from normalized within-repertoire ranks of inferred template counts. In a later analysis, generation probabilities were computed using a VDJ recombination model fitted to out-of-frame rearrangements, and the results were checked against IGoR. In a later analysis, hypergeometric tests were used to score TCR-TCR, TCR-HLA and TCR-CMV co-occurrence, with a repertoire-size bias correction applied to TCR pairs. To estimate false discovery rates, a later analysis permuted the HLA or CMV assignments 20 times. In a later analysis, co-occurring TCRs were grouped using DBSCAN, with TCRdist sequence similarity added in when clustering inside HLA-allele-positive subsets. Co-occurrence clustering excluded repertoires with fewer than 30,000 or more than 120,000 public chains, plus five with anomalous nucleotide sharing. TCRdb took this table from immuneACCESS and kept in-frame rearrangements with V and J called. Such tables lack part of the clones; where checked against another copy, unresolved V genes explain under half of the gap, and the rest is unexplained. V, J and clone size were drawn from that table, and D and trimming were deduced from the DNA. Across this sample there are about 160,000 clones, with around 77% seen only once. The ten largest make up around 1% of the sample.

Remarks on this clone: Its target antigen remains unknown. No quality values exist for individual bases; no much larger clone is one base distant.

In total, more than 500 healthy bone marrow donors made up the cohort. Cohort members were all nominally healthy when sampled, although unrecorded immune exposures were likely present. The donor was CMV seronegative and was included in the group of a few hundred seronegative cohort members. A peripheral blood sample was provided by each donor, and peripheral blood mononuclear cells were used for TCR beta sequencing. The Qiagen DNeasy Blood Extraction Kit was used to extract genomic DNA from the blood cell samples. The TCR comes from a woman aged 40 to 50 in good health and CMV-seronegative. The sequencing input was PBMCs.

The CDR3 sequence is CASSQEQGAGPGELFF. The sequenced DNA is TGTGCCAGCAGCCAGGAACAGGGGGCAGGCCCCGGGGAGCTGTTTTTT. The chain links TRBV28 with TRBJ2-2, and TRBD1 aligns with 9 junction nucleotides. V trim: 6 bases; J trim: 6 bases; unmatched bases: 11. Counted from cysteine to phenylalanine, this CDR3 has 16 amino acids. The only DNA kept is the CDR3, 48 bases in frame from the first base. CDR1 and CDR2 were assigned from the germline V gene as MDHEN and SYDVKM. The variable domain in full, with residues beyond the CDR3 obtained from the reference TRBV28 and TRBJ2-2 genes, is DVKVTQSSRYLVKRTGEKVFLECVQDMDHENMFWYRQDPGLGLRLIYFSYDVKMKEKGDIPEGYSVSREKKERFSLILESASTNQTSMYLCASSQEQGAGPGELFFGEGSRLTVL.